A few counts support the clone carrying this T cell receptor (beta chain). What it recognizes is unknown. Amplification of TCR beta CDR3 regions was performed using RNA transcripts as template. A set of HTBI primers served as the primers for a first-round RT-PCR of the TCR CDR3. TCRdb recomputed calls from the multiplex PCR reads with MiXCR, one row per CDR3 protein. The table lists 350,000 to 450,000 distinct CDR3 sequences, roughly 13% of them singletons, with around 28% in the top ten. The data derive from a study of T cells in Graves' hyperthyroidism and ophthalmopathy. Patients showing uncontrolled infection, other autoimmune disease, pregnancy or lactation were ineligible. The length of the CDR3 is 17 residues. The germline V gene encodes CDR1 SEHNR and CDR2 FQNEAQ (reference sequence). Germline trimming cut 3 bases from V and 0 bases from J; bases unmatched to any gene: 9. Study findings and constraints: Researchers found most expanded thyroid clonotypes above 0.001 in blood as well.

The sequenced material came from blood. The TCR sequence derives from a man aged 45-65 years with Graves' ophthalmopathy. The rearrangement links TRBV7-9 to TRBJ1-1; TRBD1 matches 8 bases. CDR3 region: CASSFSRPGGMNTEAFF. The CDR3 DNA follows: TGTGCCAGCAGCTTTTCTAGGCCAGGGGGCATGAACACTGAAGCTTTCTTT. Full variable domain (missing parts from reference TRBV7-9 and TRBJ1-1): DTGVSQNPRHKITKRGQNVTFRCDPISEHNRLYWYRQTLGQGPEFLTYFQNEAQLEKSRLLSDRFSAERPKGSFSTLEIQRTEQGDSAMYLCASSFSRPGGMNTEAFFGQGTRLTVV.